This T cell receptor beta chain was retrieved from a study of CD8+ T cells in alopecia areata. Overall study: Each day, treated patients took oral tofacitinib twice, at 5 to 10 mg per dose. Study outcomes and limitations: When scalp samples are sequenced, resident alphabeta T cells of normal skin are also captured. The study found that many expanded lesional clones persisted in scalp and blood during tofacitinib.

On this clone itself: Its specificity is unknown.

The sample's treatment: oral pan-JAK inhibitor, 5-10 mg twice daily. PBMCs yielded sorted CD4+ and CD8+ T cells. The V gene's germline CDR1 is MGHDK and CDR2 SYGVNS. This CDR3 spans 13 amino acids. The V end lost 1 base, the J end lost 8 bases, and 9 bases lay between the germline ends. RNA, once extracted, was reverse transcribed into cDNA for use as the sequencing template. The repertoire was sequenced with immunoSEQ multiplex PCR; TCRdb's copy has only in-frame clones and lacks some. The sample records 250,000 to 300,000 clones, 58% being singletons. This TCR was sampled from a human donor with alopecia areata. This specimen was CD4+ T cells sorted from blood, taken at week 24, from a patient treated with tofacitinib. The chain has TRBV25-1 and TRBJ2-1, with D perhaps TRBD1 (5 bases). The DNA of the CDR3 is TGTGCCAGCAGTGAATCAGGGTACGATGAGCAGTTCTTC. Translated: CASSESGYDEQFF. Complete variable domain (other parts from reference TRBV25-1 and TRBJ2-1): EADIYQTPRYLVIGTGKKITLECSQTMGHDKMYWYQQDPGMELHLIHYSYGVNSTEKGDLSSESTVSRIRTEHFPLTLESARPSHTSQYLCASSESGYDEQFFGPGTRLTVL.